This T cell receptor beta chain was captured in a study of blood T cells in healthy people across ages. A minimum of 5 micrograms of total RNA was extracted per sample. General study points: Per million T cells, the diversity of TCR beta decreased roughly linearly as age advanced. Unsorted PBMCs ruled out conclusive naive versus antigen-experienced comparison. For the donors, CMV status was unknown and possibly confounded expanded clonotype changes.

A second about 7 to 12 cycle PCR used barcoded and J-beta primers. TCRdb reanalysed the 5' RACE reads using MiXCR and keeps one entry per CDR3 protein. Among 1.5 million to 2 million distinct CDR3 sequences listed, about 28% were seen once. On this clonotype itself: The antigen is unknown.

With V trimmed by 1 base and J by 2 bases, 6 bases remained unmatched. The CDR3 has 17 residues. Germline V gene lookup returns CDR1 MGHRA and CDR2 YSYEKL. J is TRBJ2-1 and V is TRBV4-1, with 9 bases matching TRBD2. The sample comprised blood. The origin of this receptor is a woman aged 30 to 39 in good health. CDR3 nucleotide sequence: TGCGCCAGCAGCCAAGGTTTGGGCGGGGGGGCCTACAATGAGCAGTTCTTC. This encodes CASSQGLGGGAYNEQFF.